This T cell receptor beta chain comes out of a study of shared clonotypes between healthy human individuals. The ends lost 3 bases at V and 4 bases at J; junction bases unmatched: 11. This CDR3 comprises 16 residues. The germline V gene encodes CDR1 LGHNA and CDR2 YSLEER. The assay was immunoSEQ multiplex PCR, and TCRdb's table has in-frame clones only and misses some. The sample contains 2 million to 2.5 million clones, under 95% of which appear only once. The chain employs TRBV4-3 and TRBJ1-2; 7 bases line up with TRBD1. The receptor's source is a man younger than 35 in good health. Some clones in this sample may be carry-over from other donors' samples. The material sequenced was naive CD4+ T cells from PBMCs. Described subset: CD45RA+ positively selected. For the CDR3, the DNA is TGCGCCAGCAGCCAGGCTACGTCGACAGGGTTCTATGGCTACACCTTC. Translated: CASSQATSTGFYGYTF.